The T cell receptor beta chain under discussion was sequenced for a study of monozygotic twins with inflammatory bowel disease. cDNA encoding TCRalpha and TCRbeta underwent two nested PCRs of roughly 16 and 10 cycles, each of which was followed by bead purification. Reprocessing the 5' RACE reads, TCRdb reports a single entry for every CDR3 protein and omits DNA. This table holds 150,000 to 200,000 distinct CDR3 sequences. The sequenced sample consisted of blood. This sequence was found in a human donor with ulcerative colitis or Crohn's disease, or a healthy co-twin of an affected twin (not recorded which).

This CDR3 reads CSASENRVYGYTF. The rearrangement links TRBV20-1 to TRBJ1-2; TCRdb proposes TRBD1, but this gene call is untestable without DNA. There are 13 residues in the CDR3. In germline, CDR1 is DFQATT, CDR2 SNEGSKA (reference sequence).